The table lists the clone carrying this TCR beta chain with many counts. Its specificity is unknown. This entry is derived from a study of regulatory T cells in long-lasting Graves disease. Study-wide results and caveats: Patients with persistent disease shared 2,741 public clonotypes, outpacing the roughly 950 shared by new patients.

TCR beta libraries were built with iRepertoire HTBI primers and Arm-PCR of CDR3 regions. TCRdb re-called the multiplex PCR reads through MiXCR, storing one row per CDR3 protein. The repertoire holds some 230,000 distinct CDR3 sequences, with approximately 16% as singletons. CDR3 length: 17 residues. The ends were cut back, 7 bases at V and 0 bases at J, with 19 bases in the middle. Germline CDR1 reads GTSNPN; CDR2 reads SVGIG (reference sequence). Time point specified: newly diagnosed GD, antithyroid drugs for less than 3 months. RNA from PBMCs was the source of the TCR library. It was American Thyroid Association guidelines that determined Graves' disease diagnosis.

This clonotype was obtained from a female donor with Graves disease. The specimen was peripheral blood mononuclear cells (PBMCs), collected at new diagnosis, from a patient treated with antithyroid drugs. The V call is TRBV30, the J call TRBJ1-6, with D possibly TRBD1 on 5 matching bases. The CDR3 DNA is TGTGCCTCAAGACGAACAGGACGCCGCTCCTATAATTCACCCCTCCACTTT. Residues: CASRRTGRRSYNSPLHF.